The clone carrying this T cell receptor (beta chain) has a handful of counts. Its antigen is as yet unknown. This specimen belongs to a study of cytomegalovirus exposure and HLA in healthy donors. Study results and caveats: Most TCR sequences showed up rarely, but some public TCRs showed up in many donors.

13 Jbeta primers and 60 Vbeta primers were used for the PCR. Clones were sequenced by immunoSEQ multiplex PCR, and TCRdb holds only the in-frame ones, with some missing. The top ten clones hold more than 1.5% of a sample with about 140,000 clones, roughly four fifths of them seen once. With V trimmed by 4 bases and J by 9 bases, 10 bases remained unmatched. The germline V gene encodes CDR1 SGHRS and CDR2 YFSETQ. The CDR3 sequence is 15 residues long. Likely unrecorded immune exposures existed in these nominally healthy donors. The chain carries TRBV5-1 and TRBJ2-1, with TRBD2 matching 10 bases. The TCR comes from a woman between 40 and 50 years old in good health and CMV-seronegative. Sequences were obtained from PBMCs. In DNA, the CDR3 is TGCGCCAGCAGCCCGGTGGCTAGCGGGAGTACTGAGCAGTTCTTC. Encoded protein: CASSPVASGSTEQFF.